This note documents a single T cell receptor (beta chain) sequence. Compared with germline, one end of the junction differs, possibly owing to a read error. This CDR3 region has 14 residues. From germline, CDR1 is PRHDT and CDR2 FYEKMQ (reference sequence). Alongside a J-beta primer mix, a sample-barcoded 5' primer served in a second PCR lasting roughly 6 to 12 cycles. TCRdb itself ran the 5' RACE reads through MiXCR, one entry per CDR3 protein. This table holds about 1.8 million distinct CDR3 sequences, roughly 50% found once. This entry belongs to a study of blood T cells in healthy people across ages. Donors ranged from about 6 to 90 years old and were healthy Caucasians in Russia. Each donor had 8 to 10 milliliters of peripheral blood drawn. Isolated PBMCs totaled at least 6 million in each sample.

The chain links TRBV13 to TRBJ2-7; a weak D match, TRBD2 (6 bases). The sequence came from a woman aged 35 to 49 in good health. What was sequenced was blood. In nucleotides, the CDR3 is TGTGCCGGCAGCTTAGGGAGGTTGGGCTACGAGCAGTACTTC. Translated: CAGSLGRLGYEQYF.